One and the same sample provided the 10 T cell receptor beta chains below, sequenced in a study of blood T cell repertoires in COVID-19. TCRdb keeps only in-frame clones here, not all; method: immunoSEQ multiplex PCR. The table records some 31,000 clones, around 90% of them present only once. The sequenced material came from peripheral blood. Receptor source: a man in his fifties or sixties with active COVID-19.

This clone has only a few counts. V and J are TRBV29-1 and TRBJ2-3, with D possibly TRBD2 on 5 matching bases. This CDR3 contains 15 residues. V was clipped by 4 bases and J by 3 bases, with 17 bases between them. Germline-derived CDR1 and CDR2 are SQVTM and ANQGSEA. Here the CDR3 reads CSVAALGAGTDTQYF. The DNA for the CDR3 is TGCAGCGTTGCCGCTCTTGGTGCGGGTACAGATACGCAGTATTTT.

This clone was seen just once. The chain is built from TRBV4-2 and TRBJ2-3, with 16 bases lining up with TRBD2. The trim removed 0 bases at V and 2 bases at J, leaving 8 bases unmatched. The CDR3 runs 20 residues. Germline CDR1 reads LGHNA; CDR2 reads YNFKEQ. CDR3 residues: CASSQDRGLAGGLVTDTQYF. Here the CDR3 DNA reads TGTGCCAGCAGCCAAGATAGGGGACTAGCGGGGGGGCTCGTCACAGATACGCAGTATTTT.

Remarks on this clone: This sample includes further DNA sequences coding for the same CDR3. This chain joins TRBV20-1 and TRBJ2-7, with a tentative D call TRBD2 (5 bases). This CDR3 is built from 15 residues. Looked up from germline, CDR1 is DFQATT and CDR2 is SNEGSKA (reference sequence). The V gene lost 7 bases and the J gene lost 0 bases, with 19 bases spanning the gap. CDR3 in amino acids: CSGSDLAGHSYEQYF. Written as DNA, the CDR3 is TGCAGTGGAAGTGATCTGGCGGGCCACTCCTACGAGCAGTACTTC.

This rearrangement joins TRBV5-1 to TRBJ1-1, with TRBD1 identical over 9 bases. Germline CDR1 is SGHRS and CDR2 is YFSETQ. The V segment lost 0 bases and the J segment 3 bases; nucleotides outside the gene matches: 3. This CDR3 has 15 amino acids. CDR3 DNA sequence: TGCGCCAGCAGCTTGGGCGACAGGGGGGACACTGAAGCTTTCTTT. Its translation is CASSLGDRGDTEAFF.

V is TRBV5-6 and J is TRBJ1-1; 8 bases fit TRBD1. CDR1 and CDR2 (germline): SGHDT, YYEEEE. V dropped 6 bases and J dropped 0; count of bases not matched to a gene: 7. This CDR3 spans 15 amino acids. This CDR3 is CASTYRQGLNTEAFF. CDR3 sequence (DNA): TGTGCCAGCACTTATCGACAGGGGCTGAACACTGAAGCTTTCTTT.

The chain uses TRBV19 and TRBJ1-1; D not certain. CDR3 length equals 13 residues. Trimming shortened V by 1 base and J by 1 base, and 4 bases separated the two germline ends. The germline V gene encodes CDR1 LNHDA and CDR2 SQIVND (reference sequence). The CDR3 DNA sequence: TGTGCCAGTAGTATAGTTAGGAACACTGAAGCTTTCTTT. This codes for CASSIVRNTEAFF.

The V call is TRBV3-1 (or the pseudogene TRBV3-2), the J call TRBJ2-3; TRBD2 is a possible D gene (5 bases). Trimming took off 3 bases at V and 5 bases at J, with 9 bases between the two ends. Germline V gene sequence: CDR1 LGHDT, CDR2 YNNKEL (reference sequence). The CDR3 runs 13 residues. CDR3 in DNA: TGTGCCAGCAGCCAGGTACGGGGAGATACGCAGTATTTT. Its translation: CASSQVRGDTQYF.

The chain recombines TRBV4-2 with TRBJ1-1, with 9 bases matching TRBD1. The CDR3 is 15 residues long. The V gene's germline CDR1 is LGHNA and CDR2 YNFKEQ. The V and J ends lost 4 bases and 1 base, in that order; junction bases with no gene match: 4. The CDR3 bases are TGTGCCAGCAGCCCGGGACAGGGTGCGAACACTGAAGCTTTCTTT. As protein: CASSPGQGANTEAFF.

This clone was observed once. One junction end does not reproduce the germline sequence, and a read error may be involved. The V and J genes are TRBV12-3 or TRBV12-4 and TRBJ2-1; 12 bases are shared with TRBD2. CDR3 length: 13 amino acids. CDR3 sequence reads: CAGRLAGVNKQFF. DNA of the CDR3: TGTGCCGGGAGACTAGCGGGGGTCAATAAGCAGTTCTTC.

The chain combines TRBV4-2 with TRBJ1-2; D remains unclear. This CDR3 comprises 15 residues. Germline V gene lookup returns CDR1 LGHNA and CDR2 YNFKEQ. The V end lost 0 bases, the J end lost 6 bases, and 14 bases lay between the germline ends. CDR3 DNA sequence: TGTGCCAGCAGCCAAGATAGGATCGCTAGCCATGGCTACACCTTC. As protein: CASSQDRIASHGYTF.